The clone carrying this T cell receptor (beta chain) was counted many times. This sample stems from a study of T cells after yellow fever vaccination. A process of 5'RACE template switching, which added a universal primer site and UMIs, was used to make TCR cDNA. TCRdb itself ran the 5' RACE reads through MiXCR, one entry per CDR3 protein. The data contain roughly 120,000 distinct CDR3 sequences, about 7% of them singletons. CDR1 and CDR2 (germline): LGHDT, YNNKEL (reference sequence). The CDR3 has 15 residues. Trimming removed 0 bases at V and 5 bases at J, with 13 bases between. The genes are TRBV3-1 and TRBJ2-5; tentatively, D is TRBD2 (5 bases). The sample was CD4+ T cells sorted from PBMCs, taken roughly 10 days after the first yellow fever vaccination. The TCR originated in a man in his late teens or twenties who received the YFV17D yellow fever vaccine. The CDR3 region has the DNA TGTGCCAGCAGCCAAGATCCGGACCCGGGGGAGACCCAGTACTTC. Residues: CASSQDPDPGETQYF.